What follows describes a single TCR beta chain. Its specificity is unknown. TCRdb used MiXCR to reprocess the reads, holding one entry per CDR3 protein. The data show about 830,000 distinct CDR3 sequences, 32% seen once. These data are taken from a study of T cell repertoires in cytomegalovirus infection. Looking at the study overall: Both a matching HLA type and CMV infection were indicated by public TCR beta signatures.

Between the trimmed V and J ends, which lost 0 bases and 0 bases, there was a span of 13 bases. The CDR3 loop spans 17 amino acids. In germline, CDR1 is MNHEY, CDR2 SMNVEV (reference sequence). Study-level results: Based on cumulative public TCR beta family frequency, carriers of CMV plus the relevant HLA were identified. The ex vivo response was dominated by HLA-C-restricted CMV-specific TCR beta clonotypes.

The sample here was cultured CD8+ T cells from PBMCs, taken from culture after CMV antigen stimulation. This clonotype originated in a human donor in good health (CMV status not recorded). Some clones in this sample may be carry-over from other donors' samples. V gene TRBV27 combines with J gene TRBJ2-3; possible D gene TRBD2, 6 bases. The CDR3 DNA reads TGTGCCAGCAGTTTATCTTGGGGGGAGGCTAGCACAGATACGCAGTATTTT. Protein sequence: CASSLSWGEASTDTQYF.